This TCR beta chain was profiled in a study of cytomegalovirus exposure and HLA in healthy donors. The study's findings and limits: Accurate prediction of HLA-A and HLA-B alleles (for most subjects) was reportedly achieved from TCR beta sequences. Later on, a genetic analysis was performed. It linked a missense variant in DCLRE1C with V- and J-gene trimming of TCR beta.

Germline values: CDR1 KGHSH, CDR2 LQKENI. V gave up 1 base and J gave up 7 bases; unmatched junction bases: 9. The CDR3 has 15 amino acids. With 60 Vbeta and 13 Jbeta primers, the PCR was carried out. Repertoires were generated with immunoSEQ multiplex PCR, while TCRdb's copy carries only in-frame clones and drops some. The sample shows about 200,000 clones, 86% of them seen only once. Concerning this clone itself: The target antigen is unknown.

V is TRBV18 and J is TRBJ2-7, with 8 bases lining up with TRBD1. The sequence was obtained from a woman aged 25-40 years in good health and CMV-seronegative. Sequencing was carried out using PBMCs. CDR3 DNA sequence: TGTGCCAGCTCACCACGCTCGGACAGGGCGGGTGAGCAGTACTTC. Its translation: CASSPRSDRAGEQYF. The entire variable domain, with the rest obtained from reference TRBV18 and TRBJ2-7, is as follows: NAGVMQNPRHLVRRRGQEARLRCSPMKGHSHVYWYRQLPEEGLKFMVYLQKENIIDESGMPKERFSAEFPKEGPSILRIQQVVRGDSAAYFCASSPRSDRAGEQYFGPGTRLTVT.